The 3 T cell receptor beta chains below come from one sample, sequenced in a study of T cell clones after liver transplantation. The repertoire was sequenced with immunoSEQ multiplex PCR; TCRdb's copy has only in-frame clones and lacks some. In the table there are around 75,000 clones, around four fifths of which are singletons. The specimen was CD4+ T cells from blood, collected 48 months after liver transplant. These receptors came from a human patient who received a liver transplant. Part of the T cells may come from the graft donor.

This chain joins TRBV6-5 and TRBJ2-5; TRBD2 agrees at 8 bases. There are 16 residues in the CDR3. The germline V gene has CDR1 MNHEY and CDR2 SVGAGI. With 4 bases clipped from V and 4 bases from J, the junction kept 11 bases outside the gene matches. CDR3 coding DNA: TGTGCCAGCAGTTTGGGATCCGGGAGGGGATCAGAGACCCAGTACTTC. This sequence encodes CASSLGSGRGSETQYF.

As regards this clone: The junction shows a germline mismatch at one end, possibly a read error. The chain combines TRBV7-7 with TRBJ2-1; 8 bases map to TRBD2. Germline CDR1 and CDR2: SSHAT and FNYEAQ (reference sequence). There are 14 residues in the CDR3. The CDR3 coding sequence is TGTGCTAGCAGCCCCCTGCGGGAGGACTATGAGCAGTTCTTC. Its protein is CASSPLREDYEQFF.

This rearrangement joins TRBV15 to TRBJ2-3, with 7 bases matching TRBD1. Germline-derived CDR1 and CDR2 are LNHNV and YYDKDF (reference sequence). Losses at the gene ends were 1 base for V and 0 bases for J; bases not matched to a gene: 1. The CDR3 consists of 15 residues. CDR3 nucleotides: TGTGCCACCAGCAGAGGACAGGGCAGCACAGATACGCAGTATTTT. This encodes CATSRGQGSTDTQYF.